These T cell receptor beta chains were read from a single sample in a study of ipilimumab plus nivolumab after autologous stem cell transplantation. The repertoire was sequenced with immunoSEQ multiplex PCR; TCRdb's copy has only in-frame clones and lacks some. The sample lists approximately 12,000 clones, almost 70% occurring once. This material consisted of PBMCs, taken in a trial of ipilimumab plus nivolumab as post-transplant consolidation. These receptor sequences come from a male donor with diffuse large B-cell lymphoma. CDR3s include the opening cysteine and the closing phenylalanine or tryptophan. Part of the rows lack a size; the others show once, few, many or a class for expanded clones.

cdr3_length j_call v_call clone_size cdr3_aa
16 TRBJ1-6 TRBV6-5 . CASSSGGEFYNSPLHF
15 TRBJ2-1 TRBV15 . CATSTNLGGINEQFF
11 TRBJ1-2 TRBV7-9 once CASSLQYDYTF
15 TRBJ2-1 TRBV10-2 . CASTSRTYSYNEQFF
16 TRBJ2-6 TRBV19 . CASSKDTFSGANVLTF
15 TRBJ2-3 TRBV7-7 . CASSLGAGPTDTQYF
17 TRBJ2-1 TRBV4-1 few CASSQIAGSGGGNEQFF
14 TRBJ1-4 TRBV19 . CASSIPGALRKLFF
13 TRBJ2-5 TRBV18 . CASSPIPGETQYF
16 TRBJ2-7 TRBV5-4 . CASSPSFAGIAYEQYF
17 TRBJ1-5 TRBV28 . CASSRDSRGYSNQPQHF
18 TRBJ1-5 TRBV11-2 . CASSLDQIGRRINQPQHF
15 TRBJ1-6 TRBV7-8 few CASSLTGLYNSPLHF
14 TRBJ2-1 TRBV5-1 . CASSLASEDNEQFF
13 TRBJ2-7 TRBV9 . CASSDSYSYEQYF
16 TRBJ2-3 TRBV7-3 . CASSLSPSGSTDTQYF
12 TRBJ2-2 TRBV5-1 . CASSWNTGELFF
14 TRBJ1-2 TRBV30 medium-sized CAWTIGGGSYGYTF
14 TRBJ1-2 TRBV6-6 . CASSYSNRVYGYTF
14 TRBJ1-1 TRBV6-6 few CASSYSQGGSEAFF
17 TRBJ2-5 TRBV11-2 . CASSGALWSGGQETQYF
18 TRBJ1-2 TRBV30 . CAWSVGGGEGLNPYGYTF
13 TRBJ1-6 TRBV6-5 few CASSYSQSSPLHF
17 TRBJ2-2 TRBV7-6 . CASSSGIAGTNTGELFF
13 TRBJ2-7 TRBV18 . CASSPGTVYEQYF
16 TRBJ1-2 TRBV5-1 few CASSWTGEALNYGYTF
14 . TRBV5-1 . CASSDGAVSYEQYF
16 TRBJ2-2 TRBV18 . CASSPGLAGDTGELFF
15 TRBJ2-2 TRBV7-6 . CASSLALEKTGELFF
15 TRBJ2-5 TRBV4-3 few CASSQDWGVQETQYF
13 TRBJ1-2 TRBV6-6 few CASSPRQAPDYTF
14 TRBJ2-2 TRBV9 once CASSVVGDTGELFF
14 . TRBV19 . CASSTRTLTYEQYF
18 TRBJ1-6 TRBV11-3 . CASSSSNRGISYNSPLHF
13 TRBJ2-1 TRBV29-1 . CSVGWTGYNEQFF
15 TRBJ2-5 TRBV5-1 few CASSLAQENQETQYF
15 TRBJ2-7 TRBV11-2 . CASSLVVRQGYEQYF
13 TRBJ1-1 TRBV29-1 . CSVGLQGNTEAFF
14 TRBJ1-4 TRBV7-2 . CASSLTGGNEKLFF
13 TRBJ2-1 TRBV2 . CASSNVVDNEQFF
13 TRBJ1-2 TRBV6-6 . CASSYAANYGYTF
14 TRBJ2-7 TRBV27 . CASSFGGPPGEQYF
17 TRBJ1-2 TRBV10-2 few CASSESSGPSSLYGYTF
17 TRBJ2-2 TRBV29-1 . CSVRLVLGGASTGELFF
14 TRBJ1-2 TRBV6-5 . CASSYSQGLYGYTF
17 TRBJ2-3 TRBV7-2 . CASSLAGAGGGADTQYF
13 TRBJ1-1 TRBV5-4 once CASRFRPSGEAFF
14 TRBJ1-5 TRBV2 few CASRPGQNNQPQHF
16 TRBJ2-5 TRBV7-8 . CASSPLIDRAQETQYF
13 TRBJ1-1 TRBV2 . CASSASGIRGAFF
19 TRBJ1-3 TRBV7-6 . CASSLSQGQVKMRGNTIYF